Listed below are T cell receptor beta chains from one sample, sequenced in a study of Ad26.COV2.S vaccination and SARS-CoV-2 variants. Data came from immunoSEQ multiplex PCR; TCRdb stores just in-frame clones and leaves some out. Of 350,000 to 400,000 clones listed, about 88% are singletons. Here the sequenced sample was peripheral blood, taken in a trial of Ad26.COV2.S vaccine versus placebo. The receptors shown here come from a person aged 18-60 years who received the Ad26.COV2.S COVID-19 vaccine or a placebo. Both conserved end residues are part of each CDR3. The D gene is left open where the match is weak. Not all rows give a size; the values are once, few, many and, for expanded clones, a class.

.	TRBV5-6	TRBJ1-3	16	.	CASSLRTGATGNTIYF	TGTGCCAGCAGCTTGAGAACAGGAGCAACTGGAAACACCATATATTTT
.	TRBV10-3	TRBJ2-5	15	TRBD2	CAITPSGGAQETQYF	TGTGCCATCACCCCGAGCGGGGGGGCCCAAGAGACCCAGTACTTC
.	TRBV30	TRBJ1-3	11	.	CAWVPGDTIYF	TGTGCCTGGGTTCCTGGGGACACCATATATTTT
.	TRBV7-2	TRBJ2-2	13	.	CASSPLGTGELFF	TGTGCCAGCAGCCCCCTGGGGACCGGGGAGCTGTTTTTT
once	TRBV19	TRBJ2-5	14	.	CASSITGARETQYF	TGTGCCAGTAGTATTACCGGGGCAAGAGAGACCCAGTACTTC
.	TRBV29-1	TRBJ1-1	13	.	CSATTYRETEAFF	TGCAGCGCAACTACCTACAGGGAAACTGAAGCTTTCTTT
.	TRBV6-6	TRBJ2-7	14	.	CASSYAGRMVEQYF	TGTGCCAGCAGTTACGCAGGCAGGATGGTGGAGCAGTACTTC
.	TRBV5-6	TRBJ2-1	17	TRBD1	CASSPRAGTGPPGEQFF	TGTGCCAGCAGCCCCCGAGCCGGGACAGGGCCTCCAGGTGAGCAGTTCTTC
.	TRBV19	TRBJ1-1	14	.	CASSVTGGVTEAFF	TGTGCCAGTAGTGTCACAGGAGGGGTCACTGAAGCTTTCTTT
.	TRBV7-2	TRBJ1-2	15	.	CASSLDRVSGYGYTF	TGTGCCAGCAGCTTAGATCGGGTCAGCGGCTATGGCTACACCTTC
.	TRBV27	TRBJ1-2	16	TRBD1	CASSKIGQGSFYGYTF	TGTGCCAGCAGTAAGATAGGACAGGGGTCCTTCTATGGCTACACCTTC
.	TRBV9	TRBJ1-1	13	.	CASSVVGDTEAFF	TGTGCCAGCAGCGTAGTAGGGGACACTGAAGCTTTCTTT
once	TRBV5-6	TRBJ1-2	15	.	CASSLDPGTNYGYTF	TGTGCCAGCAGCTTGGACCCCGGTACTAACTATGGCTACACCTTC
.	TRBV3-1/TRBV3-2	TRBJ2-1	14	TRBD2	CASSRGLDNNEQFF	TGTGCCAGCAGCAGAGGACTAGACAACAATGAGCAGTTCTTC